This TCR beta chain was identified in a study of lymphopenia after photon versus proton radiotherapy. Study conclusions and caveats: Only patients who died were analyzed for survival; proton advantage is unproven. A bigger post-nadir fall in TCR diversity correlated inversely with survival time in deceased patients. Post-nadir diversity loss with photons came from oligoclonal expansion, particularly CD8+ Temra cells. Proton therapy kept repertoires fairly stable, unlike photons, which gained effector/memory cells.

Produced via immunoSEQ multiplex PCR; TCRdb's table is partial and in-frame only. The sample yields 55,000 to 70,000 clones, around 86% seen once. About this clone itself: As yet, its antigen is unknown.

The sequenced sample was peripheral blood, obtained from a patient treated with proton-based radiotherapy. The source is a man older than 75 with esophageal cancer.

In nucleotides, the CDR3 is TGTGCCAGCACTCGGACAGGGGGCGGCAATCAGCCCCAGCATTTT. Its protein product is CASTRTGGGNQPQHF. The V gene is TRBV6-1, the J gene TRBJ1-5; TRBD1 aligns across 11 bases. Germline V CDR1 and CDR2: MNHNS, SASEGT. V was pared by 7 bases and J by 2 bases, with 4 bases of the junction left unmatched. The length of the CDR3 is 15 residues.